This T cell receptor beta chain was obtained from a study of T cell repertoires in cytomegalovirus infection. Study-level background: Shared public TCR beta signatures pointed to both CMV infection and a matching HLA type. Whole-study results and caveats: Carriers of CMV plus the relevant HLA were identified by cumulative public TCR beta family frequency. Dominating the ex vivo response were TCR beta clonotypes that were CMV-specific and HLA-C-restricted.

This clonotype was counted a few times. What it recognizes is unknown. In TCRdb, the reads were re-called with MiXCR into one record per CDR3 protein. The profile shows fewer than 550,000 distinct CDR3 sequences, approximately 31% of them singletons. Germline lookup yields CDR1 DFQATT and CDR2 SNEGSKA (reference sequence). V lost 3 bases to trimming and J lost 7 bases, with 7 bases between them. This CDR3 comprises 11 residues. The rearrangement joins TRBV20-1 to TRBJ1-3; D may be TRBD1 (5 bases). The TCR originated in a human donor in good health (CMV status not recorded). Some clones in this sample may be carry-over from other donors' samples. The sequenced material came from PBMCs. The CDR3 sequence is CSASRGNTIYF. CDR3 nucleotide sequence: TGCAGTGCTAGTCGGGGGAACACCATATATTTT.